The T cell receptor (beta chain) described here comes from a study of OX40 agonist ivuxolimab in advanced cancers. Overall study: Six ivuxolimab dose levels, 0.01 to 10 mg/kg, were given intravenously every 2 weeks.

In the case of this clone: The target antigen is unknown.

With autoimmune disease history or systemic immunosuppression, patients were excluded. Study results and caveats: More expanded clones were found, on average, in CD8+ than in CD4+ T cells.

Germline V gives CDR1 MNHNY, CDR2 SVGAGI (reference sequence). V shed 3 bases and J 4 bases; nucleotides not matched to a gene: 4. This CDR3 has 14 amino acids. Only in-frame clones appear in the TCRdb table, and some are missing; sequencing was by immunoSEQ multiplex PCR. Among some 94,000 clones listed, 80% to 95% were seen once. The chain carries TRBV6-6 and TRBJ2-3; 7 bases fit TRBD1. The sequenced sample was CD4+ or CD8+ T cells sorted from blood, obtained in a trial of the OX40 agonist ivuxolimab. The origin of this receptor is an adult with an advanced solid tumor such as melanoma, head and neck, liver or kidney cancer. For the CDR3, the DNA is TGTGCCAGCAGTTATTCGACAGGGCCAGATACGCAGTATTTT. Its translation: CASSYSTGPDTQYF.